Listed here are 10 T cell receptor beta chains from one sample, sequenced in a study of blood T cell repertoires in COVID-19. Measured with immunoSEQ multiplex PCR; TCRdb has only the in-frame clones, and not every one. The table has about 69,000 clones, around 86% seen once. Sequences were obtained from peripheral blood. The receptors were sampled from a human donor in a cohort sampled during active COVID-19.

This clone was observed a few times. The rearrangement links TRBV7-8 to TRBJ2-7; 7 bases fit TRBD1. V shed 3 bases and J 0 bases; nucleotides not matched to a gene: 8. This CDR3 spans 16 amino acids. Germline V gene data show CDR1 as SGHVS and CDR2 as FQNEAQ. CDR3 protein: CASSFLTGWSSYEQYF. The CDR3 nucleotides read TGTGCCAGCAGCTTCCTGACAGGGTGGAGCTCCTACGAGCAGTACTTC.

This chain links TRBV5-6 with TRBJ1-2, with 7 bases that match TRBD1. CDR3 length: 14 amino acids. Germline values: CDR1 SGHDT, CDR2 YYEEEE. V gave up 4 bases and J gave up 3 bases; unmatched junction bases: 6. CDR3 protein: CASSNRGGDYGYTF. The CDR3 DNA is TGTGCCAGCAGCAACAGGGGAGGTGACTATGGCTACACCTTC.

The chain employs TRBV5-1 and TRBJ2-1; 7 nucleotides line up with TRBD2. Per the germline V gene, CDR1 is SGHRS and CDR2 is YFSETQ. J lost 7 bases, V lost 4 bases, and 5 bases had no gene match. This CDR3 contains 13 residues. The CDR3 region has the DNA TGCGCCAGCAGCGCCCTGGGGGGGAATGAGCAGTTCTTC. This codes for CASSALGGNEQFF.

V and J are TRBV7-3 and TRBJ2-5; 10 bases align to TRBD2. V was clipped by 4 bases and J by 1 base; unmatched bases: 3. This CDR3 has 15 residues. From germline, CDR1 is SGHTA and CDR2 FQGTGA. The CDR3 is CASSSLAGGQETQYF. The CDR3 region has the DNA TGTGCCAGCAGCTCCTTAGCGGGGGGCCAAGAGACCCAGTACTTC.

This chain uses TRBV4-1 with TRBJ1-5, with 8 bases identical to TRBD1. Trimming took 2 bases from V and 2 from J; bases not matched to a gene: 5. The CDR3 extends over 16 amino acids. CDR1 and CDR2 from the germline V gene are MGHRA and YSYEKL. In DNA form, the CDR3 reads TGCGCCAGCAGCCAAAACAGGGGGGCAGGCAATCAGCCCCAGCATTTT. It yields the protein CASSQNRGAGNQPQHF.

This clone has only one observation. The chain recombines TRBV6-5 with TRBJ1-6; D perhaps matches TRBD1 (6 bases). The CDR3 extends over 15 amino acids. CDR1 is MNHEY and CDR2 is SVGAGI in the germline V gene. With 6 bases removed from V and 4 bases from J, the gap between germline ends came to 13 bases. The CDR3 region is CASSLGTLYNSPLHF. The CDR3 DNA follows: TGTGCCAGCAGCCTCGGGACACTTTATAATTCACCCCTCCACTTT.

This sequence joins TRBV5-1 and TRBJ2-3; no clear D. CDR1 SGHRS and CDR2 YFSETQ come from the germline V gene. V dropped 6 bases and J dropped 1 base, with 12 bases sitting between them. CDR3 size: 14 residues. DNA of the CDR3: TGCGCCAGCAATGCGGCCACGGGCACAGATACGCAGTATTTT. This codes for CASNAATGTDTQYF.

V is TRBV28 and J is TRBJ1-5, with D tentatively TRBD1 (6 bases). CDR3 length: 13 residues. Looked up from germline, CDR1 is MDHEN and CDR2 is SYDVKM. Trimming cost V 5 bases and J 4 bases, with 9 bases left between them. CDR3 in DNA: TGTGCCAGCAGTGTTGACAGGAATCAGCCCCAGCATTTT. Protein sequence: CASSVDRNQPQHF. The full variable domain, completed using reference TRBV28 and TRBJ1-5, is DVKVTQSSRYLVKRTGEKVFLECVQDMDHENMFWYRQDPGLGLRLIYFSYDVKMKEKGDIPEGYSVSREKKERFSLILESASTNQTSMYLCASSVDRNQPQHFGDGTRLSIL.

The chain couples TRBV11-2 to TRBJ2-2, with D possibly being TRBD1 (6 bases). The CDR3 sequence is 15 residues long. The germline CDR1 and CDR2 sequences are SGHAT and FQNNGV. Trimming stripped 3 bases from V and 3 bases from J, with 11 bases between. CDR3 nucleotide sequence: TGTGCCAGCAGCTTGGGGCAGGGGCACACCGGGGAGCTGTTTTTT. As protein: CASSLGQGHTGELFF. Full variable domain (missing parts from reference TRBV11-2 and TRBJ2-2): EAGVAQSPRYKIIEKRQSVAFWCNPISGHATLYWYQQILGQGPKLLIQFQNNGVVDDSQLPKDRFSAERLKGVDSTLKIQPAKLEDSAVYLCASSLGQGHTGELFFGEGSRLTVL.

Only one count was recorded for this clone. The chain combines TRBV14 with TRBJ2-1; 9 nucleotides match TRBD2. The germline V gene has CDR1 SGHDN and CDR2 FVKESK. The CDR3 contains 15 residues. V was pared by 5 bases and J by 4 bases, with 6 bases of the junction left unmatched. CDR3 sequence: CASSTAGGRYNEQFF. DNA for the CDR3: TGTGCCAGCAGCACCGCGGGGGGGCGATACAATGAGCAGTTCTTC.